One and the same sample provided the 13 T cell receptor beta chains below, sequenced in a study of T cell changes during pregnancy in multiple sclerosis. The table came from immunoSEQ multiplex PCR; TCRdb's copy has only in-frame clones and leaves some out. Counted here are tens of thousands of clones, around 90% occurring once; the ten biggest clones make up about 0.6%. Sequencing was performed on CD4+ T cells from peripheral blood mononuclear cells, taken before pregnancy. The receptor set was obtained from a female donor with multiple sclerosis, enrolled in a pregnancy study.

This clone occurred a few times. The chain employs TRBV5-3 and TRBJ2-2, with a possible D match to TRBD2 (6 bases). TRBV5-3 has ORF status, its function being uncertain. CDR3 length equals 15 residues. The V gene lost 8 bases and the J gene lost 9 bases, with 23 bases spanning the gap. Here the CDR3 DNA reads TGTGCCAGCCTAGGACTGCGGGGAAGCCCGTGGGAGCTGTTTTTT. Its protein is CASLGLRGSPWELFF.

The chain employs TRBV18 and TRBJ1-4; D uncertain. Germline assignment: CDR1 KGHSH and CDR2 LQKENI. V was pared by 4 bases and J by 5 bases, with 8 bases between. The CDR3 runs 13 residues. CDR3 region: CASSRAGNEKLFF. The CDR3 DNA sequence: TGTGCCAGCTCACGCGCAGGCAATGAAAAACTGTTTTTT. Supplemented by reference TRBV18 and TRBJ1-4, the full variable domain reads NAGVMQNPRHLVRRRGQEARLRCSPMKGHSHVYWYRQLPEEGLKFMVYLQKENIIDESGMPKERFSAEFPKEGPSILRIQQVVRGDSAAYFCASSRAGNEKLFFGSGTQLSVL.

The chain couples TRBV2 to TRBJ1-2; 8 positions agree with TRBD1. This CDR3 contains 13 residues. CDR1 SNHLY and CDR2 FYNNEI come from the germline V gene. The ends lost 10 bases at V and 8 bases at J; junction bases unmatched: 12. The CDR3 region is CATERTGFEGYTF. In DNA form, the CDR3 reads TGTGCCACCGAAAGGACAGGGTTCGAGGGCTACACCTTC.

This clone is medium-sized (0.01 to 0.1%) by share. The V and J genes are TRBV6-6 and TRBJ1-2; D unclear. Trimming left V 9 bases short and J 0 bases short, with 8 bases between. Germline V gives CDR1 MNHNY, CDR2 SVGAGI (reference sequence). There are 12 residues in the CDR3. CDR3 nucleotides: TGTGCCAGTGAGACACCTAACTATGGCTACACCTTC. Its translation is CASETPNYGYTF.

This clone was seen a handful of times. The genes are TRBV4-1 and TRBJ1-2, with TRBD1 as a possible D gene (5 bases). The CDR3 sequence is 14 residues long. Germline CDR1 and CDR2: MGHRA and YSYEKL. Trimming removed 4 bases at V and 2 bases at J, with 11 bases between. This chain's CDR3 is CASSPTGGNYGYTF. In nucleotides, the CDR3 is TGCGCCAGCAGCCCAACAGGTGGGAACTATGGCTACACCTTC.

This clone appeared a single time. V and J are TRBV30 and TRBJ2-3; 9 nucleotides match TRBD2. The CDR3 is made up of 16 amino acids. The germline CDR1 and CDR2 sequences are GTSNPN and SVGIG (reference sequence). J was trimmed by 4 bases and V by 0 bases; bases with no gene match: 8. CDR3 coding DNA: TGTGCCTGGAGTGTATTATTGCGGGGGGGCGCAGATACGCAGTATTTT. This sequence encodes CAWSVLLRGGADTQYF.

The chain has TRBV28 and TRBJ1-1; maybe TRBD1 (6 bases). Germline lookup yields CDR1 MDHEN and CDR2 SYDVKM. The CDR3 totals 18 residues. V was trimmed by 5 bases and J by 1 base, leaving 23 bases between them. The CDR3 DNA reads as TGTGCCAGCAGTACCCCTGGGGGACACCCGGGATCGAACACTGAAGCTTTCTTT. This encodes CASSTPGGHPGSNTEAFF.

The J gene is TRBJ1-2, the V gene TRBV18, with D possibly being TRBD1 (5 bases). There are 15 residues in the CDR3. The V gene lost 2 bases and the J gene lost 5 bases, with 15 bases spanning the gap. CDR1 is KGHSH and CDR2 is LQKENI in the germline V gene. CDR3 DNA sequence: TGTGCCAGCTCACCATCCTCGGGACTGACTTATGGCTACACCTTC. It specifies CASSPSSGLTYGYTF.

The V call is TRBV6-5, the J call TRBJ1-6; 8 bases are shared with TRBD1. J was trimmed by 7 bases and V by 6 bases; bases with no gene match: 8. CDR3 length: 15 residues. Looked up from germline, CDR1 is MNHEY and CDR2 is SVGAGI. The CDR3 region has the DNA TGTGCCAGCAGGACGGACAGGGAGGGAAATTCACCCCTCCACTTT. Translated: CASRTDREGNSPLHF.

The rearrangement uses TRBV7-3 and TRBJ2-1; the match to TRBD1 covers 8 bases. CDR3 length: 16 residues. Germline CDR1 is SGHTA and CDR2 is FQGTGA. The V and J ends lost 5 bases and 12 bases, in that order; junction bases with no gene match: 18. The CDR3 nucleotides are TGTGCCAGCAGCCCCGGCGACAGGGGAGGTAAGTCGTTGCAGTTCTTC. Encoded protein: CASSPGDRGGKSLQFF.

The chain couples TRBV9 to TRBJ1-1; D perhaps matches TRBD1 (5 bases). Trimming shortened V by 5 bases and J by 3 bases, and 11 bases separated the two germline ends. This CDR3 is 13 amino acids long. Germline V gene lookup returns CDR1 SGDLS and CDR2 YYNGEE. Written as DNA, the CDR3 is TGTGCCAGCAGTTACACGGGGGACACTGAAGCTTTCTTT. Its translation: CASSYTGDTEAFF.

This clone was seen more than once but under ten times. The chain joins TRBV30 to TRBJ2-4, with TRBD1 as a possible D gene (6 bases). Germline CDR1 and CDR2: GTSNPN and SVGIG (reference sequence). Trimming cost V 1 base and J 5 bases, with 9 bases left between them. The length of the CDR3 is 13 residues. Here the CDR3 reads CAWSGGPQNIQYF. The CDR3 DNA is TGTGCCTGGAGTGGGGGGCCTCAAAACATTCAGTACTTC.

The chain employs TRBV7-2 and TRBJ2-3; TRBD2 matches at 8 bases. The CDR3 runs to 19 residues. CDR1 SGHTA and CDR2 FQGNSA come from the germline V gene. The junction had 12 bases not matched to a gene; V was cut back by 0 bases and J by 1 base. In nucleotides, the CDR3 is TGTGCCAGCAGCTTAGCCAATCTCCTACTAGCGGAGGGCACAGATACGCAGTATTTT. This codes for CASSLANLLLAEGTDTQYF.